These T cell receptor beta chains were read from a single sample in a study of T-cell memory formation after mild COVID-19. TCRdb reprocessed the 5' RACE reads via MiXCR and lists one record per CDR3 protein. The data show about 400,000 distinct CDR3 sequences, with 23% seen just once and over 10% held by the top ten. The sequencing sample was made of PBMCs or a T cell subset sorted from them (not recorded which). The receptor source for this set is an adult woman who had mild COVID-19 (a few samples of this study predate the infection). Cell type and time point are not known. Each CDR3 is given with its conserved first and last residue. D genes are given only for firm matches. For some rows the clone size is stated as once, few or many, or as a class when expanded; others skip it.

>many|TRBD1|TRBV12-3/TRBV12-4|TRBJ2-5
CASSYRGQETQYF
TGCGCCAGCAGTTACAGGGGGCAGGAGACCCAGTACTTC
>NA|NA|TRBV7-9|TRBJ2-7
CASSLEAFGHEQYF
TGTGCCAGCAGCTTAGAGGCATTTGGACACGAGCAGTACTTC
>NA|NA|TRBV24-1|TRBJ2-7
CATSGGARGEQYF
TGTGCCACCAGTGGGGGGGCCCGGGGCGAGCAGTACTTC
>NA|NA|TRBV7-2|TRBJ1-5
CASSLNGGGFPQPQHF
TGTGCCAGCAGCTTAAATGGGGGAGGGTTCCCTCAGCCCCAGCATTTT
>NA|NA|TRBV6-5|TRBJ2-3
CASSYKDTQYF
TGTGCCAGCAGTTACAAAGATACGCAGTATTTT
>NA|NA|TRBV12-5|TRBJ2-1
CASGPFKGQKNEQFF
TGTGCTAGTGGCCCCTTTAAGGGACAAAAAAATGAGCAGTTCTTC
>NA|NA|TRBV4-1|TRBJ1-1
CASSQDRRQEAFF
TGCGCCAGCAGCCAAGATAGGAGACAGGAAGCTTTCTTT
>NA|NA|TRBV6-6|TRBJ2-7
CASSPELSGRTYEQYF
TGTGCCAGCAGCCCTGAACTGAGTGGTCGGACTTACGAGCAGTACTTC
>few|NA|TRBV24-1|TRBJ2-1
CACNGGSYNEQFF
TGTGCCTGTAACGGGGGCTCCTACAATGAGCAGTTCTTC
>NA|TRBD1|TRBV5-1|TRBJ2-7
CASSFPRTGGNPYEQYF
TGCGCCAGCAGCTTTCCTCGGACAGGGGGAAACCCGTACGAGCAGTACTTC
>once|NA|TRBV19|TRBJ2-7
CASSIGAVPYDEQYF
TGTGCCAGTAGTATAGGGGCGGTCCCGTATGACGAGCAGTACTTC
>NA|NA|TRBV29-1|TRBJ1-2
CSVEGLRGYTF
TGCAGCGTTGAGGGATTGAGGGGCTACACCTTC
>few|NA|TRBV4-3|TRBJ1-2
CASSQDSRGGDGYTF
TGCGCCAGCAGCCAAGATTCTCGGGGGGGCGATGGCTACACCTTC
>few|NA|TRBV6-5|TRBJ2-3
CASSYVRGATDTQYF
TGTGCCAGCAGTTACGTACGGGGGGCCACGGATACGCAGTATTTT
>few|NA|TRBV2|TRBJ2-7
CASRREIVGAHYEQYF
TGTGCCAGCAGGAGGGAAATAGTTGGGGCCCACTACGAGCAGTACTTC
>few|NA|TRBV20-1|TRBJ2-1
CSARGVADNEQFF
TGCAGTGCTAGGGGGGTAGCGGACAATGAGCAGTTCTTC
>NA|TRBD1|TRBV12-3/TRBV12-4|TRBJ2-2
CASRNIPTGDNTGELFF
TGTGCCAGCAGAAATATCCCTACAGGGGACAACACCGGGGAGCTGTTTTTT
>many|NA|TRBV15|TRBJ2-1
CATSREGGGGVRQFF
TGTGCCACCAGCAGAGAGGGTGGAGGGGGCGTCAGGCAGTTCTTC
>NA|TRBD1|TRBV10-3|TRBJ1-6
CAISGNRGNSPLHF
TGTGCCATCAGTGGTAACAGGGGAAATTCACCCCTCCACTTT
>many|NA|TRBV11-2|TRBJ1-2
CASSPHRQTPVGYTF
TGTGCCAGCAGCCCCCACCGGCAAACACCTGTTGGCTACACCTTC
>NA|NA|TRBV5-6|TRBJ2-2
CASSFGRRHTGELFF
TGTGCCAGCAGCTTTGGAAGGCGCCACACCGGGGAGCTGTTTTTT
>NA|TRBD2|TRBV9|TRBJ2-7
CASSVGGSSTEQYF
TGTGCCAGCAGCGTAGGCGGGAGCTCTACCGAGCAGTACTTC
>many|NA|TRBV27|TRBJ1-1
CASSLLGGGTEAFF
TGTGCCAGCAGTTTACTGGGGGGAGGCACTGAAGCTTTCTTT
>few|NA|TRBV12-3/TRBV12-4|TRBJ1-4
CASSLGGSARNEKLFF
TGTGCCAGCAGTTTAGGGGGGTCGGCCCGAAATGAAAAACTGTTTTTT
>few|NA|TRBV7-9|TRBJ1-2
CASSSQDAYGYTF
TGTGCCAGCAGCTCACAAGATGCCTATGGCTACACCTTC
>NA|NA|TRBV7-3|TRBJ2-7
CASSPLPISYEQYF
TGTGCCAGCAGCCCCCTCCCGATCTCCTACGAGCAGTACTTC
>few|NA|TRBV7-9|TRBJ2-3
CASSSGATLGDTQYF
TGTGCCAGCAGCTCAGGAGCGACTTTGGGCGATACGCAGTATTTT